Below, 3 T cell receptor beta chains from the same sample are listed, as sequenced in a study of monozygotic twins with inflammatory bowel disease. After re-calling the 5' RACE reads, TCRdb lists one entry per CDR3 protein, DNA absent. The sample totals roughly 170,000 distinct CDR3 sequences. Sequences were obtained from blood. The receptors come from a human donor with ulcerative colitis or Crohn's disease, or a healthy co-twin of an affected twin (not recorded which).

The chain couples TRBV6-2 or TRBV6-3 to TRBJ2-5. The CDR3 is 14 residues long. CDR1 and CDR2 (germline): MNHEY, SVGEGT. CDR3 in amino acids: CASQPTGPTETQYF.

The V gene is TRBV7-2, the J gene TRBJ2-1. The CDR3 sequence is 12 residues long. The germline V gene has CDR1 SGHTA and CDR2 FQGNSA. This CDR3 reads CASSIGANEQFF.

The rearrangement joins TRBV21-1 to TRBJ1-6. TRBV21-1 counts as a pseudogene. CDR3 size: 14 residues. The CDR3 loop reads CASSVTTINSPLHF.